This T cell receptor beta chain appears in the sequencing data of a study of blood T cell repertoires in COVID-19. On the study more broadly: Samples taken during acute and convalescent COVID-19 were collected in the United States, Italy and Spain. PBMCs, B-cell-depleted T cells, or T cells provided the cDNA or gDNA that made up the material.

As processed by the authors: Reference gene primer amplification gave estimated nucleated cell counts. Profiled with immunoSEQ multiplex PCR; TCRdb holds only in-frame clones, not every one. That table is the source of V, J and clone size, and D and trimming were worked out from the DNA. The repertoire holds 75,000 or so clones, with around 80% as singletons. This CDR3 is built from 19 residues. Germline V gene lookup returns CDR1 SGHVS and CDR2 FQNEAQ. V was clipped by 5 bases and J by 1 base; unmatched bases: 17. This receptor was identified in a man in his fifties or sixties with active or convalescent COVID-19. This chain links TRBV7-8 with TRBJ2-5, with 9 bases that match TRBD1. What was sequenced was peripheral blood. CDR3 in amino acids: CASSPRRPGTGRPQETQYF. CDR3 DNA: TGTGCCAGCAGCCCACGACGTCCCGGGACAGGGAGACCCCAAGAGACCCAGTACTTC.